These 31 T cell receptor beta chains came from one sample sequenced in a study of T cell repertoires in cytomegalovirus infection. The antigens of these receptors remain unknown. TCRdb re-called the reads with MiXCR, one entry per CDR3 protein. The sample yields approximately 71,000 distinct CDR3 sequences, 20% seen once. Sequencing was performed on CD8+ T cells from cultured PBMCs, taken from culture after CMV antigen stimulation. These receptors all stem from a human donor in good health (CMV status not recorded). Some clones in this sample may be carry-over from other donors' samples.

This clonotype has just a few counts. The chain recombines TRBV7-8 with TRBJ1-2; TRBD1 matches at 11 bases. With 3 bases clipped from V and 8 bases from J, the junction kept 11 bases outside the gene matches. CDR1 is SGHVS and CDR2 is FQNEAQ in the germline V gene. CDR3 length: 16 residues. The CDR3 sequence: CASSFGTGGPLGGYTF. Written as DNA, the CDR3 is TGTGCCAGCAGCTTTGGGACAGGGGGGCCCCTAGGAGGCTACACCTTC.

The rearrangement links TRBV7-6 to TRBJ2-7; no firm D call. Deletions cut 5 bases from V and 0 bases from J, with 11 bases between. CDR1 and CDR2 from the germline V gene are SGHVS and FNYEAQ. The CDR3 runs 14 residues. The CDR3 bases are TGTGCCAGCAGCCCTCGGACGGTCTCCTACGAGCAGTACTTC. Translating it yields CASSPRTVSYEQYF.

This clonotype came up a few times. The gene calls are TRBV5-6 and TRBJ1-2; D perhaps matches TRBD1 (5 bases). Germline V gene sequence: CDR1 SGHDT, CDR2 YYEEEE. Trimming removed 2 bases at V and 6 bases at J, with 20 bases between. The CDR3 is 16 residues long. CDR3: CASSFDASRGVNGYTF. The CDR3 bases are TGTGCCAGCAGCTTTGACGCATCTAGGGGAGTTAATGGCTACACCTTC.

The genes are TRBV7-6 and TRBJ2-3; no clear D gene. V shed 5 bases and J shed 6 bases, with 15 bases lying between them. This CDR3 contains 14 residues. Germline CDR1 and CDR2: SGHVS and FNYEAQ. DNA of the CDR3: TGTGCCAGCAGCCCTCCATGGAGTATGGATACGCAGTATTTT. Residues: CASSPPWSMDTQYF.

The table lists this clonotype with a count of one. The chain employs TRBV7-8 and TRBJ2-1, with 7 bases that match TRBD1. Unmatched junction bases numbered 8, after V lost 2 bases and J lost 10 bases. Germline lookup yields CDR1 SGHVS and CDR2 FQNEAQ. This CDR3 has 14 amino acids. The CDR3 DNA is TGTGCCAGCAGCTTAACAGGGGTGGATGGAGAGCAGTTCTTC. The encoded protein is CASSLTGVDGEQFF.

This clonotype was detected ten times or more. The rearrangement uses TRBV11-1 and TRBJ2-7, with D uncertain. The CDR3 has 14 residues. In germline, CDR1 is SGHAT, CDR2 FQDESV (reference sequence). V gave up 5 bases and J gave up 4 bases, with 15 bases separating them. The CDR3 DNA reads as TGTGCCAGCAGCGCATGGGGTAACAAGTACGAGCAGTACTTC. It yields the protein CASSAWGNKYEQYF.

This clonotype was counted only a few times. This chain uses TRBV7-8 with TRBJ2-7; 8 bases line up with TRBD1. V lost 1 base to trimming and J lost 5 bases; unmatched junction nucleotides: 7. This CDR3 spans 15 amino acids. Looked up from germline, CDR1 is SGHVS and CDR2 is FQNEAQ. The DNA for the CDR3 is TGTGCCAGCAGCTTAGGGACAGGGTTTTTTCACGAGCAGTACTTC. This codes for CASSLGTGFFHEQYF. The full variable domain, rest sourced from reference TRBV7-8 and TRBJ2-7, is GAGVSQSPRYKVAKRGQDVALRCDPISGHVSLFWYQQALGQGPEFLTYFQNEAQLDKSGLPSDRFFAERPEGSVSTLKIQRTQQEDSAVYLCASSLGTGFFHEQYFGPGTRLTVT.

This clonotype came up a few times. The V call is TRBV6-5, the J call TRBJ1-5; D is possibly TRBD1 (5 bases). Germline V gene data show CDR1 as MNHEY and CDR2 as SVGAGI. The CDR3 spans 14 residues. With 6 bases removed from V and 6 bases from J, the gap between germline ends came to 15 bases. The CDR3 DNA reads as TGTGCCAGCAGCCCCACGGGGGTTTCTCAGCCCCAGCATTTT. Its translation: CASSPTGVSQPQHF.

This clonotype was seen only a few times. The V call is TRBV7-8, the J call TRBJ1-2; TRBD1 matches at 9 bases. Germline loops: CDR1 SGHVS, CDR2 FQNEAQ. After removal of 5 bases from V and 8 bases from J, the junction contained 9 bases not matched to a gene. The CDR3 is made up of 14 amino acids. CDR3 bases: TGTGCCAGCAGCCTAACAGGGGGCGCGACCGGCTACACCTTC. Translation gives CASSLTGGATGYTF. Together with reference TRBV7-8 and TRBJ1-2, the CDR3 gives the full variable domain: GAGVSQSPRYKVAKRGQDVALRCDPISGHVSLFWYQQALGQGPEFLTYFQNEAQLDKSGLPSDRFFAERPEGSVSTLKIQRTQQEDSAVYLCASSLTGGATGYTFGSGTRLTVV.

The V and J genes are TRBV12-3 or TRBV12-4 and TRBJ1-2, with D perhaps matching TRBD1 (5 bases). V was clipped by 6 bases and J by 4 bases, with 21 bases between them. The CDR3 runs 16 residues. This CDR3 reads CASSPPAGTELYGYTF. CDR3 in DNA: TGTGCCAGCAGCCCCCCTGCCGGGACTGAGCTCTATGGCTACACCTTC.

CDR3 in amino acids: CASSLKAELGEKLFF. The CDR3, as DNA: TGCGCCAGCAGCTTAAAAGCTGAGCTCGGTGAAAAACTGTTTTTT. The chain employs TRBV4-1 and TRBJ1-4; no clear D. Per the germline V gene, CDR1 is MGHRA and CDR2 is YSYEKL. Trimming shortened V by 5 bases and J by 7 bases, and 17 bases separated the two germline ends. The CDR3 is 15 residues long.

CDR3 loop: CASSLDGSYGYTF. CDR3 in DNA: TGTGCCAGCAGTTTAGACGGCAGCTATGGCTACACCTTC. The chain links TRBV6-1 to TRBJ1-2; D remains unclear. Germline V gene sequence: CDR1 MNHNS, CDR2 SASEGT. The V end lost 5 bases, the J end lost 4 bases, and 11 bases lay between the germline ends. The CDR3 has 13 residues.

The chain links TRBV7-2 to TRBJ2-1, with D perhaps matching TRBD2 (7 bases). The CDR3 is 14 residues long. The germline gives CDR1 SGHTA, CDR2 FQGNSA. V lost 3 bases, J lost 7 bases, and 13 bases lay in between. CDR3 bases: TGTGCCAGCAGCTTGGAGGGGGGGCAGAATGAGCAGTTCTTC. The encoded protein is CASSLEGGQNEQFF.

The gene calls are TRBV7-9 and TRBJ1-2; tentative D call: TRBD1 (6 bases). CDR1 and CDR2 (germline): SEHNR, FQNEAQ (reference sequence). V lost 5 bases and J 2 bases, leaving 18 bases between the germline ends. The CDR3 has 16 residues. The CDR3 sequence is CASSRETGLTNYGYTF. Written as DNA, the CDR3 is TGTGCCAGCAGCCGGGAGACAGGACTTACCAACTATGGCTACACCTTC.

The V call is TRBV7-8, the J call TRBJ2-6; D is ambiguous. Per germline, CDR1 SGHVS and CDR2 FQNEAQ. V was shortened by 5 bases and J by 7 bases, with 18 bases between the two germline ends. The CDR3 has 16 residues. CDR3 DNA: TGTGCCAGCAGCCAACACCGTTCCGTTGGCGCCAACGTCCTGACTTTC. Its protein product is CASSQHRSVGANVLTF.

V gene TRBV7-9 combines with J gene TRBJ1-1; D is unresolved. The V and J ends lost 2 bases and 4 bases respectively, with 11 bases between them. The CDR3 consists of 14 residues. CDR1 is SEHNR and CDR2 is FQNEAQ in the germline V gene (reference sequence). The CDR3 region is CASSLKREVTEAFF. In nucleotides, the CDR3 is TGTGCCAGCAGCTTAAAGAGGGAGGTCACTGAAGCTTTCTTT.

The J gene is TRBJ1-4, the V gene TRBV7-8, with TRBD1 matching 7 bases. This CDR3 contains 16 residues. V lost 5 bases, J lost 2 bases, and 8 bases stayed unmatched. The germline V gene encodes CDR1 SGHVS and CDR2 FQNEAQ. The CDR3 region has the DNA TGTGCCAGCAGCGCCGATACAGGGGCCACTAATGAAAAACTGTTTTTT. Its translation is CASSADTGATNEKLFF.

This clonotype was observed a few times. The chain has TRBV6-2 or TRBV6-3 and TRBJ2-7; possibly TRBD1 for D (5 bases). Germline assignment: CDR1 MNHEY and CDR2 SVGEGT. There are 14 residues in the CDR3. Deletions cut 4 bases from V and 0 bases from J, with 10 bases between. The CDR3: CASSLGPRSYEQYF. The CDR3 region has the DNA TGTGCCAGCAGTTTGGGGCCCCGCTCCTACGAGCAGTACTTC.

V is TRBV7-8 and J is TRBJ2-1; 13 bases fit TRBD2. V trimming: 4 bases; J trimming: 8 bases; junction bases outside the gene matches: 20. This CDR3 has 20 amino acids. Germline loops: CDR1 SGHVS, CDR2 FQNEAQ. The CDR3 nucleotides read TGTGCCAGCAGCTCTGGGACTAGCGGGGATCCCTTTGTCTTTCTGGATGAGCAGTTCTTC. This encodes CASSSGTSGDPFVFLDEQFF.

V usage is TRBV6-8 and J usage is TRBJ2-7, with 12 bases that match TRBD2. The CDR3 length is 14 residues. The V gene end was trimmed by 4 bases and the J gene end by 4 bases; junction bases not matched to a gene: 2. Germline CDR1 MNHGY, CDR2 SAAAGT. The CDR3 loop reads CASSWGLAGYEQYF. As DNA, the CDR3 is TGTGCCAGCAGTTGGGGACTAGCGGGTTACGAGCAGTACTTC.

This clonotype was found a few times. This chain links TRBV4-1 with TRBJ1-1; no firm D call. V was trimmed by 1 base and J by 1 base, leaving 4 bases between them. Germline V gene sequence: CDR1 MGHRA, CDR2 YSYEKL. This CDR3 comprises 13 residues. This CDR3 is CASSQVENTEAFF. CDR3 nucleotides: TGCGCCAGCAGCCAAGTTGAGAACACTGAAGCTTTCTTT.

The chain joins TRBV19 to TRBJ1-1; 7 bases agree with TRBD1. Per the germline V gene, CDR1 is LNHDA and CDR2 is SQIVND (reference sequence). The CDR3 is 16 residues long. Germline trimming cut 6 bases from V and 1 base from J; bases unmatched to any gene: 11. This CDR3 reads CASSPRTGQRNTEAFF. CDR3 coding DNA: TGTGCCAGTAGCCCCCGGACAGGCCAAAGGAACACTGAAGCTTTCTTT.

This chain joins TRBV4-2 and TRBJ1-5; D is unresolved. V shed 0 bases and J shed 5 bases, with 14 bases lying between them. There are 16 residues in the CDR3. Germline CDR1 is LGHNA and CDR2 is YNFKEQ. The CDR3 spells CASSQDGRDPYQPQHF. The CDR3 nucleotides read TGTGCCAGCAGCCAAGATGGCCGGGATCCCTATCAGCCCCAGCATTTT.

This rearrangement joins TRBV19 to TRBJ1-5; D call uncertain. Looked up from germline, CDR1 is LNHDA and CDR2 is SQIVND (reference sequence). V dropped 10 bases and J dropped 0 bases, with 10 bases sitting between them. There are 13 residues in the CDR3. CDR3 residues: CATSSYSNQPQHF. The CDR3 DNA follows: TGTGCCACCTCGAGTTATAGCAATCAGCCCCAGCATTTT. Together with reference TRBV19 and TRBJ1-5, the CDR3 gives the full variable domain: DGGITQSPKYLFRKEGQNVTLSCEQNLNHDAMYWYRQDPGQGLRLIYYSQIVNDFQKGDIAEGYSVSREKKESFPLTVTSAQKNPTAFYLCATSSYSNQPQHFGDGTRLSIL.

This chain connects TRBV9 to TRBJ2-3; D may be TRBD1 (5 bases). V lost 3 bases, J lost 2 bases, and 10 bases lay in between. The CDR3 has 14 residues. Looked up from germline, CDR1 is SGDLS and CDR2 is YYNGEE. CDR3 residues: CASSADSITDTQYF. The CDR3 coding sequence is TGTGCCAGCAGCGCCGACAGTATCACAGATACGCAGTATTTT.

The chain couples TRBV6-1 to TRBJ1-1, with TRBD1 as a possible D gene (6 bases). CDR1 and CDR2 (germline): MNHNS, SASEGT. Trimming left V 3 bases short and J 3 bases short, with 11 bases between. This CDR3 has 14 amino acids. CDR3 sequence reads: CASSEVSGDTEAFF. In nucleotides, the CDR3 is TGTGCCAGCAGTGAGGTTTCAGGGGACACTGAAGCTTTCTTT.

This clonotype was recorded a few times. V and J are TRBV6-5 and TRBJ2-1; TRBD2 matches at 8 bases. The J segment lost 12 bases and the V segment lost 6 bases, leaving 10 bases of the junction unmatched. Germline V gives CDR1 MNHEY, CDR2 SVGAGI. The length of the CDR3 is 13 residues. The CDR3 loop reads CASSSGTSKRQFF. In DNA form, the CDR3 reads TGTGCCAGCAGCTCCGGGACTAGTAAACGGCAGTTCTTC.

This chain uses TRBV24-1 with TRBJ1-5; 12 bases map to TRBD1. The J segment lost 6 bases and the V segment lost 4 bases, leaving 6 bases of the junction unmatched. CDR3 length: 16 amino acids. The germline CDR1 and CDR2 sequences are KGHDR and SFDVKD. CDR3 sequence: CATSERDRGLGQPQHF. As DNA, the CDR3 is TGTGCCACCAGTGAGAGGGACAGGGGGCTAGGTCAGCCCCAGCATTTT.

This clonotype was detected only a few times. The junction does not match germline at one end; this may be a read error. The rearrangement uses TRBV4-1 and TRBJ1-2; no reliable D call. Germline CDR1 is MGHRA and CDR2 is YSYEKL. CDR3 length equals 16 residues. CDR3 protein: CASSQAMVQSQWGYTF. The CDR3 DNA sequence: TGCGCTAGCAGCCAAGCAATGGTCCAAAGCCAGTGGGGCTACACCTTC.

The genes are TRBV7-9 and TRBJ2-2; 12 bases match TRBD2. This CDR3 comprises 15 residues. V shed 4 bases and J 6 bases; nucleotides not matched to a gene: 3. Germline values: CDR1 SEHNR, CDR2 FQNEAQ (reference sequence). The CDR3 DNA reads as TGTGCCAGCAGCTCTAGCGGGGGGGCTTCCGGGGAGCTGTTTTTT. Protein sequence: CASSSSGGASGELFF.

This clonotype was observed a single time. The chain joins TRBV6-2 or TRBV6-3 to TRBJ1-1; no definite D call. The CDR3 has 14 amino acids. The germline V gene has CDR1 MNHEY and CDR2 SVGEGT. Trimming pared 2 bases from V and 5 bases from J, leaving 12 bases between. CDR3 in amino acids: CASSYNQRGTEAFF. For the CDR3, the DNA is TGTGCCAGCAGTTACAATCAGAGAGGGACTGAAGCTTTCTTT.